Listed below are T cell receptor beta chains from one sample, sequenced in a study of spatial heterogeneity in lung cancer. TCRdb analysed the 5' RACE reads with MiXCR anew, one entry per CDR3 protein. Of some 44,000 distinct CDR3 sequences detected, roughly an eighth appear once; the ten largest clones hold 55% to 65%. The sample consisted of PBMCs, taken at surgery. The source of these receptors is a male donor with early-stage non-small cell lung cancer. The CDR3 runs from the conserved cysteine through the conserved F or W. The D gene is left open where the match is weak. Size is stated for part of the rows, as once, few or many counts, or as a class when the clone is expanded.

many TRBJ2-6 . TRBV6-5 CASSQQSGANVLTF TGTGCCAGCAGCCAACAGTCAGGGGCCAACGTCCTGACTTTC
. TRBJ2-1 TRBD2 TRBV7-8 CASSLSSGAYNEQFF TGTGCCAGCAGCTTATCTAGCGGCGCCTACAATGAGCAGTTCTTC
few TRBJ1-4 . TRBV2 CASSVEAKANEKLFF TGTGCCAGCAGTGTGGAGGCAAAGGCTAATGAAAAACTGTTTTTT
medium-sized TRBJ2-3 . TRBV29-1 CSVATGTQADTQYF TGCAGCGTCGCCACCGGGACCCAGGCAGATACGCAGTATTTT
many TRBJ2-7 . TRBV10-3 CAISTDRDWWQYF TGTGCCATCAGTACCGACAGGGACTGGTGGCAGTACTTC
few TRBJ2-3 TRBD2 TRBV2 CASMGLAGEFGRTDTQYF TGTGCCAGCATGGGACTAGCGGGAGAGTTTGGTAGAACAGATACGCAGTATTTT
. TRBJ1-6 . TRBV5-1 CASSLEGYNSPLHF TGCGCCAGCAGCTTGGAAGGGTACAATTCACCCCTCCACTTT
few TRBJ2-1 . TRBV28 CASSLYSPNEQFF TGTGCCAGCAGTCTTTACTCCCCCAATGAGCAGTTCTTC
many TRBJ1-2 . TRBV6-1 CASSEWKVGSDYGYTF TGTGCCAGCAGTGAATGGAAGGTCGGATCGGACTATGGCTACACCTTC
. TRBJ2-3 . TRBV7-9 CAVTLSPGTDTQYF TGTGCCGTTACCCTGTCGCCCGGCACAGATACGCAGTATTTT